The next 21 T cell receptor beta chains were all read from a single sample in a study of cytomegalovirus exposure and HLA in healthy donors. The primer mix had 60 Vbeta and 13 Jbeta primers. The protocol was immunoSEQ multiplex PCR, while the TCRdb copy is restricted to in-frame clones and leaves out a portion. The profile shows about 120,000 clones, roughly 75% of them singletons. Sequencing input: PBMCs. These receptor sequences come from a female donor in good health and CMV-seronegative.

The chain links TRBV11-1 to TRBJ2-7; TRBD2 matches at 7 bases. V dropped 5 bases and J dropped 4; count of bases not matched to a gene: 5. Germline CDR1 reads SGHAT; CDR2 reads FQDESV (reference sequence). The CDR3 consists of 13 residues. The CDR3 region is CASSLGLGYEQYF. The CDR3 DNA follows: TGTGCCAGCAGCCTCGGACTAGGGTACGAGCAGTACTTC.

The chain uses TRBV5-1 and TRBJ2-3; TRBD2 matches at 15 bases. Germline lookup yields CDR1 SGHRS and CDR2 YFSETQ. The CDR3 is 16 amino acids. V shed 3 bases, J shed 7 bases, and the junction held 6 bases outside the gene matches. CDR3 sequence: CASSSSGTSGGNTQYF. In nucleotides, the CDR3 is TGCGCCAGCAGCTCCTCCGGGACTAGCGGGGGGAATACGCAGTATTTT.

The chain is built from TRBV7-8 and TRBJ1-2; 8 bases are shared with TRBD1. The V segment lost 2 bases and the J segment 8 bases; nucleotides outside the gene matches: 19. There are 18 residues in the CDR3. Germline loops: CDR1 SGHVS, CDR2 FQNEAQ. This CDR3 reads CASSLMSRDRTPRSGYTF. As DNA, the CDR3 is TGTGCCAGCAGCTTAATGAGTAGGGACAGGACCCCCCGCTCGGGCTACACCTTC.

The V and J genes are TRBV29-1 and TRBJ1-2; the match to TRBD1 covers 8 bases. The V gene's germline CDR1 is SQVTM and CDR2 ANQGSEA. The CDR3 totals 16 residues. Trimming removed 4 bases from V and 3 bases from J; junction bases left unmatched: 13. CDR3 sequence (DNA): TGCAGCGTTGCAGGGGGCAGGGGTCGGTCGGACTATGGCTACACCTTC. Its translation: CSVAGGRGRSDYGYTF.

This chain connects TRBV7-6 to TRBJ2-5; D remains ambiguous. The CDR3 runs to 15 residues. The V end was cut by 5 bases, the J end by 5 bases, with 18 bases between. CDR1 and CDR2 from the germline V gene are SGHVS and FNYEAQ. CDR3: CASSPSLPLSETQYF. CDR3 DNA sequence: TGTGCCAGCAGCCCTAGTCTACCTCTTTCGGAGACCCAGTACTTC.

The chain carries TRBV2 and TRBJ1-1, with TRBD1 matching over 8 bases. The CDR3 runs to 15 residues. Trimming removed 2 bases from V and 0 bases from J; junction bases left unmatched: 2. The germline V gene has CDR1 SNHLY and CDR2 FYNNEI. CDR3: CASSEWDRLNTEAFF. The CDR3 DNA sequence: TGTGCCAGCAGTGAATGGGACAGGCTGAACACTGAAGCTTTCTTT.

The CDR3 DNA is TGTGCCAGCTCACCTAACCAGGGGGCGCGGGGGGCCAACGTCCTGACTTTC. It encodes CASSPNQGARGANVLTF. The rearrangement links TRBV18 to TRBJ2-6, with 8 bases matching TRBD1. This CDR3 has 17 residues. With V trimmed by 3 bases and J by 4 bases, 8 bases remained unmatched. Looked up from germline, CDR1 is KGHSH and CDR2 is LQKENI.

The CDR3 loop reads CASRPDRGGNTIYF. The CDR3 DNA is TGTGCCAGCAGGCCGGACAGGGGAGGGAACACCATATATTTT. The rearrangement links TRBV6-1 to TRBJ1-3; 9 bases are a match to TRBD1. V was pared by 6 bases and J by 7 bases, with 7 bases of the junction left unmatched. The CDR3 has 14 amino acids. Germline V gene lookup returns CDR1 MNHNS and CDR2 SASEGT.

This rearrangement joins TRBV7-3 to TRBJ2-5; a weak D match, TRBD1 (5 bases). Per germline, CDR1 SGHTA and CDR2 FQGTGA. The CDR3 spans 13 residues. The germline V and J ends were trimmed by 4 bases and 3 bases, with 9 bases remaining between them. CDR3 amino acids: CASSSTVKETQYF. DNA for the CDR3: TGTGCCAGCAGCTCGACAGTCAAAGAGACCCAGTACTTC.

A word on this clone: The germline gene is not matched at one end of the junction; a read error may be the cause. The chain uses TRBV27 and TRBJ2-4; 16 bases fit TRBD2. Germline V gives CDR1 MNHEY, CDR2 SMNVEV (reference sequence). The CDR3 is made up of 19 amino acids. DNA for the CDR3: TGTGCCAGCAGTCCCCTGGCGGGACTAGCGGGAGGGCCTGGAAACAGTCAGTACTTC. This translates into CASSPLAGLAGGPGNSQYF.

The chain couples TRBV19 to TRBJ1-1; 7 positions agree with TRBD1. Germline V CDR1 and CDR2: LNHDA, SQIVND (reference sequence). The CDR3 consists of 15 residues. The V gene end was trimmed by 6 bases and the J gene end by 0 bases; junction bases not matched to a gene: 7. The CDR3 bases are TGTGCCAGTAGACCTACGACAGGGATGAACACTGAAGCTTTCTTT. This gives the protein CASRPTTGMNTEAFF.

The chain combines TRBV30 with TRBJ1-1, with TRBD1 as a possible D gene (5 bases). Trimming stripped 4 bases from V and 9 bases from J, with 21 bases between. The CDR3 runs 14 residues. Germline V CDR1 and CDR2: GTSNPN, SVGIG (reference sequence). Here the CDR3 DNA reads TGTGCCTGGAAGGGGAGGGGCTCGCGGCTTAAAGCTTTCTTT. Its translation is CAWKGRGSRLKAFF.

The chain uses TRBV2 and TRBJ2-2, with TRBD2 matching 7 bases. The CDR3 is made up of 16 amino acids. V trimming: 4 bases; J trimming: 1 base; junction bases outside the gene matches: 6. Germline V gene lookup returns CDR1 SNHLY and CDR2 FYNNEI. Written as DNA, the CDR3 is TGTGCCAGCAGTGTAGAGGGAGGGTTGAACACCGGGGAGCTGTTTTTT. The encoded protein is CASSVEGGLNTGELFF.

This clone has just one count. CDR3 DNA: TGTGCCAGCAGTGAGGGGACTAGCGGCGGGGGGCAGTTCTTC. Encoded protein: CASSEGTSGGGQFF. The rearrangement links TRBV2 to TRBJ2-1; 11 bases align to TRBD2. Looked up from germline, CDR1 is SNHLY and CDR2 is FYNNEI. The CDR3 contains 14 residues. V lost 3 bases and J lost 12; bases outside the gene matches: 7.

V usage is TRBV11-1 and J usage is TRBJ2-5; 7 nucleotides line up with TRBD2. The end of the DNA fits TRBJ2-7 better, so the J call may be wrong. This CDR3 contains 15 residues. Germline V CDR1 and CDR2: SGHAT, FQDESV (reference sequence). CDR3 coding DNA: TGTGCCAGCAGCCTGACCGGGACTACGTCCTACGAGCAGTACTTC. Protein product: CASSLTGTTSYEQYF.

J is TRBJ2-3 and V is TRBV28; TRBD1 matches 7 bases. The CDR3 sequence is 14 residues long. In germline, CDR1 is MDHEN, CDR2 SYDVKM. V shed 6 bases and J 2 bases; nucleotides not matched to a gene: 5. The CDR3 DNA reads as TGTGCCAGCAGACGACAGGGCTCCACAGATACGCAGTATTTT. Translated, it gives CASRRQGSTDTQYF.

The chain couples TRBV4-1 to TRBJ1-4; a possible D gene is TRBD1 (5 bases). Trimming took 3 bases from V and 7 from J, leaving 24 bases between them. The CDR3 length is 18 residues. Germline-derived CDR1 and CDR2 are MGHRA and YSYEKL. CDR3 residues: CASSHPLGKGDRFEKLFF. CDR3 DNA: TGCGCCAGCAGCCACCCCCTTGGTAAAGGGGATAGGTTTGAAAAACTGTTTTTT.

The chain has TRBV10-3 and TRBJ1-2; no reliable D call. Germline V gene lookup returns CDR1 ENHRY and CDR2 SYGVKD. The CDR3 consists of 12 residues. V lost 0 bases to trimming and J lost 4 bases, with 3 bases between them. The CDR3 reads CAISESGYGYTF. The CDR3 DNA follows: TGTGCCATCAGTGAGTCCGGCTATGGCTACACCTTC.

CDR3 amino acids: CASSEMHSYNEQFF. DNA for the CDR3: TGCGCCAGCAGCGAGATGCATAGCTACAATGAGCAGTTCTTC. The chain has TRBV5-1 and TRBJ2-1; D uncertain. Trimming took 4 bases from V and 3 from J, leaving 11 bases between them. This CDR3 has 14 amino acids. The germline CDR1 and CDR2 sequences are SGHRS and YFSETQ. Full variable domain (remainder filled in from reference TRBV5-1 and TRBJ2-1): KAGVTQTPRYLIKTRGQQVTLSCSPISGHRSVSWYQQTPGQGLQFLFEYFSETQRNKGNFPGRFSGRQFSNSRSEMNVSTLELGDSALYLCASSEMHSYNEQFFGPGTRLTVL.

Only a few counts were recorded for this clone. This sequence joins TRBV30 and TRBJ1-3; D unresolved. V was trimmed by 1 base and J by 0 bases, leaving 7 bases between them. Per germline, CDR1 GTSNPN and CDR2 SVGIG (reference sequence). The CDR3 length is 14 residues. The DNA of the CDR3 is TGTGCCTGGAGTGCAATTTCCTCTGGAAACACCATATATTTT. Its translation: CAWSAISSGNTIYF.

This sequence joins TRBV4-1 and TRBJ2-1, with 12 positions matching TRBD1. Looked up from germline, CDR1 is MGHRA and CDR2 is YSYEKL. Trimming removed 4 bases from V and 6 bases from J; junction bases left unmatched: 7. This CDR3 is built from 16 residues. The CDR3 here is CASSPTGDRGLNEQFF. Here the CDR3 DNA reads TGCGCCAGCAGCCCCACCGGGGACAGGGGGCTCAATGAGCAGTTCTTC.